Below, one TCR beta chain is given with its context. Original methodology: Estimated nucleated cell counts came from reference gene primer amplification. The repertoire was sequenced with immunoSEQ multiplex PCR; TCRdb's copy has only in-frame clones and lacks some. V, J and clone size were drawn from that table, and D and trimming were deduced from the DNA. The repertoire holds under 130,000 clones, 69% seen once, with less than 6.5% in the top ten. The data originate from a study of blood T cell repertoires in COVID-19. The overall study: Samples of COVID-19 (acute and convalescent) were obtained from the United States, Italy and Spain. Sources were T cells, B-cell-depleted T cells, or PBMCs; the material itself was cDNA or gDNA.

This clonotype was sampled from an elderly man with acute or convalescent COVID-19. Sequencing was carried out using peripheral blood.

CDR3 region: CSVGSPYNEQFF. Here the CDR3 DNA reads TGCAGCGTCGGGAGCCCCTACAATGAGCAGTTCTTC. V gene TRBV29-1 combines with J gene TRBJ2-1, with D tentatively TRBD2 (6 bases). Deletions cut 6 bases from V and 2 bases from J, with 8 bases between. Germline V gene data show CDR1 as SQVTM and CDR2 as ANQGSEA. CDR3 length: 12 amino acids.